This T cell receptor (beta chain) was obtained from a study of blood T cell repertoires in COVID-19. Germline values: CDR1 SGHAT, CDR2 FQNNGV. Trimming took 6 bases from V and 2 from J; bases not matched to a gene: 4. This CDR3 comprises 14 residues. In the authors' workflow: Estimates of nucleated cell counts were drawn from the amplification of reference gene primers. Only in-frame clones appear in the TCRdb table, and some are missing; sequencing was by immunoSEQ multiplex PCR. V and J calls and clone size come straight from that table; D and trimming were deduced from the DNA. The sample holds about 97,000 clones, 84% seen once.

V usage is TRBV11-2 and J usage is TRBJ2-5; 9 bases line up with TRBD1. The sequence was obtained from a man between 40 and 49 years old with active or convalescent COVID-19. Sequencing was performed on peripheral blood. The CDR3 protein is CASSVGTGQETQYF. CDR3 bases: TGTGCCAGCAGTGTTGGGACAGGGCAAGAGACCCAGTACTTC.